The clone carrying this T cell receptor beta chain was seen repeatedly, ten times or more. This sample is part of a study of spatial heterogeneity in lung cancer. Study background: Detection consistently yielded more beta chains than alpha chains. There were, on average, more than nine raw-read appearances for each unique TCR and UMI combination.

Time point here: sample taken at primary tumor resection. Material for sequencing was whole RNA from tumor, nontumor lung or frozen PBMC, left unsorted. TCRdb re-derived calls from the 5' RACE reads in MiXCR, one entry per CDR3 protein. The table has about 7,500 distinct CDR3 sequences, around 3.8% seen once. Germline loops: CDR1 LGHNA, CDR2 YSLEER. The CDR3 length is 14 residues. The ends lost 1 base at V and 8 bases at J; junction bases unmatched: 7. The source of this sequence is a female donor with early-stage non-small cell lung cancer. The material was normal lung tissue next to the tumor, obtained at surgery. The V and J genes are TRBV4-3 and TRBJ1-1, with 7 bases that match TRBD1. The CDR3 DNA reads TGCGCCAGCAGCCAAGGAGAAATGGACAGGGAAGCTTTCTTT. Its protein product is CASSQGEMDREAFF.